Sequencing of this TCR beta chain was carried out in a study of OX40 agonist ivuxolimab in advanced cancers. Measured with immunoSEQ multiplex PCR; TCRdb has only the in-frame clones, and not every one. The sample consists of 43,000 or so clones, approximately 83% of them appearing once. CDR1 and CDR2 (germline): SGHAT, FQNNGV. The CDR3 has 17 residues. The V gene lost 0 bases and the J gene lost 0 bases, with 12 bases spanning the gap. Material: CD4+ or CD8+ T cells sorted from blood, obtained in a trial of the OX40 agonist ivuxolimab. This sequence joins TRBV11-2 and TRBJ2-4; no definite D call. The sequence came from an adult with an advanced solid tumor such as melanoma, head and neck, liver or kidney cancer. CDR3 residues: CASSLEARGLAKNIQYF. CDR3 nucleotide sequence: TGTGCCAGCAGCTTAGAGGCCCGAGGTCTAGCCAAAAACATTCAGTACTTC. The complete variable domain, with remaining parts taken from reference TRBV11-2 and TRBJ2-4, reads EAGVAQSPRYKIIEKRQSVAFWCNPISGHATLYWYQQILGQGPKLLIQFQNNGVVDDSQLPKDRFSAERLKGVDSTLKIQPAKLEDSAVYLCASSLEARGLAKNIQYFGAGTRLSVL.